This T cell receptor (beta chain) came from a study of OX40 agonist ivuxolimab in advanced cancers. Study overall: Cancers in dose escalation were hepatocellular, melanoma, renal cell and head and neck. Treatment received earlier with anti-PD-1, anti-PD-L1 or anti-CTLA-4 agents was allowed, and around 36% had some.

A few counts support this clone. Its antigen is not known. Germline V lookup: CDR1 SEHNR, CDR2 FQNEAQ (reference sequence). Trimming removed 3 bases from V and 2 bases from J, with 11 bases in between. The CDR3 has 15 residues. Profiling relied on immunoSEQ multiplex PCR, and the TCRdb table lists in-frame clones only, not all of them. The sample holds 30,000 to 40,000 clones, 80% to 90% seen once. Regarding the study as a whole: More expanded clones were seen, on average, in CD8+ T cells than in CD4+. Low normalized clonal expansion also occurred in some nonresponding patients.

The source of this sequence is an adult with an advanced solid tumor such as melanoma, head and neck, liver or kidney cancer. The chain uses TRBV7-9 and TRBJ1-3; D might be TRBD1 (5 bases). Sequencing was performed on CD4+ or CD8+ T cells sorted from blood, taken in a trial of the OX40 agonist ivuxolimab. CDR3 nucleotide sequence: TGTGCCAGCAGCTTCAGGGTCGATCCTGGAAACACCATATATTTT. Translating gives CASSFRVDPGNTIYF. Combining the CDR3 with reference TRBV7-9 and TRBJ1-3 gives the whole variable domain DTGVSQNPRHKITKRGQNVTFRCDPISEHNRLYWYRQTLGQGPEFLTYFQNEAQLEKSRLLSDRFSAERPKGSFSTLEIQRTEQGDSAMYLCASSFRVDPGNTIYFGEGSWLTVV.